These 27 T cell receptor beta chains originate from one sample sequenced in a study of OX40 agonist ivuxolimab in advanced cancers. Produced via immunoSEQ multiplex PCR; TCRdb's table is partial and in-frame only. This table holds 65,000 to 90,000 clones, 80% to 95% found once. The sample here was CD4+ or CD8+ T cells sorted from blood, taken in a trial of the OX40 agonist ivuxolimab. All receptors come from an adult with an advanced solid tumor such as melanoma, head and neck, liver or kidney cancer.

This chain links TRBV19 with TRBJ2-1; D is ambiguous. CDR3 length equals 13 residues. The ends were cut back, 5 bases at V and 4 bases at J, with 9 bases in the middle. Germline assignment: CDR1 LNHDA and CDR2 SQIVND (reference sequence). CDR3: CASSSDRYNEQFF. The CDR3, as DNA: TGTGCCAGTAGTTCCGATCGGTACAATGAGCAGTTCTTC.

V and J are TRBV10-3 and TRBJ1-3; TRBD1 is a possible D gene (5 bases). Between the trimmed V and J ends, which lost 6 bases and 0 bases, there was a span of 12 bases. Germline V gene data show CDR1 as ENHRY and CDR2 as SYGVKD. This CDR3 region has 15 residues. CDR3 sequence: CAIRPDSNSGNTIYF. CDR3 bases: TGTGCCATCAGGCCCGACAGCAACTCTGGAAACACCATATATTTT.

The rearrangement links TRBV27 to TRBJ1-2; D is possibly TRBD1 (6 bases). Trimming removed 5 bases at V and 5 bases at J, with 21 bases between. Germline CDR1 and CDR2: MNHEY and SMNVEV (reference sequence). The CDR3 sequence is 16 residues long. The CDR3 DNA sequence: TGTGCCAGCAGTCCCACCGATGGGGGGCGGTCATATGGCTACACCTTC. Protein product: CASSPTDGGRSYGYTF.

CDR3 residues: CASSSRGGYNEQFF. The CDR3 DNA reads TGTGCCAGTAGTTCCAGAGGGGGATACAATGAGCAGTTCTTC. The rearrangement joins TRBV19 to TRBJ2-1; weak D call: TRBD1 (6 bases). The CDR3 covers 14 residues. Germline assignment: CDR1 LNHDA and CDR2 SQIVND (reference sequence). Deletions cut 5 bases from V and 4 bases from J, with 12 bases between.

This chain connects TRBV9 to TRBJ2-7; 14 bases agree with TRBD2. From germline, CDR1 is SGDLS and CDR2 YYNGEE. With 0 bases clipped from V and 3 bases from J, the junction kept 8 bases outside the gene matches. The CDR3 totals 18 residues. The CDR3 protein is CASSVALTSGGAFYEQYF. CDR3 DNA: TGTGCCAGCAGCGTAGCTTTGACTAGCGGGGGGGCCTTCTACGAGCAGTACTTC.

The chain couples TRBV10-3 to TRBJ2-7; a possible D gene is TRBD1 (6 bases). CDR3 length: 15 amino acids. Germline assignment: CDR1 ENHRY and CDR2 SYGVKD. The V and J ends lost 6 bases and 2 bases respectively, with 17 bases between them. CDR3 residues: CAISPNTGFPYEQYF. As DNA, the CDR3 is TGTGCCATCAGCCCAAACACAGGGTTCCCCTACGAGCAGTACTTC.

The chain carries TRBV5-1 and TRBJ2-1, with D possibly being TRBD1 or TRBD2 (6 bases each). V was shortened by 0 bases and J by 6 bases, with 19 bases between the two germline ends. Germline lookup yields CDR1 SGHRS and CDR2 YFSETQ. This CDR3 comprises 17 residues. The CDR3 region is CASSLEGGGLPPNEQFF. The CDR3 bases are TGCGCCAGCAGCTTGGAGGGGGGAGGCCTTCCCCCCAATGAGCAGTTCTTC. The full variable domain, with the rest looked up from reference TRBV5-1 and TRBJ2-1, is KAGVTQTPRYLIKTRGQQVTLSCSPISGHRSVSWYQQTPGQGLQFLFEYFSETQRNKGNFPGRFSGRQFSNSRSEMNVSTLELGDSALYLCASSLEGGGLPPNEQFFGPGTRLTVL.

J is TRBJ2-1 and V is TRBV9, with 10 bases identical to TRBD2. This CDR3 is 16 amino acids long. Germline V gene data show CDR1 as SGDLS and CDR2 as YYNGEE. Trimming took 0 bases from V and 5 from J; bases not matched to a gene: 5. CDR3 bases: TGTGCCAGCAGCGTAGGTTCGGGACTAGCGAACAATGAGCAGTTCTTC. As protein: CASSVGSGLANNEQFF.

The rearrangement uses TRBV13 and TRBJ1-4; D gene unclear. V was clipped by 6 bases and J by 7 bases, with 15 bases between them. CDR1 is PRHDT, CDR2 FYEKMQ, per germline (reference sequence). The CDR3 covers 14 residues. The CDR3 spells CASRRREPSEKLFF. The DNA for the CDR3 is TGTGCCAGCAGACGCCGGGAGCCTAGTGAAAAACTGTTTTTT.

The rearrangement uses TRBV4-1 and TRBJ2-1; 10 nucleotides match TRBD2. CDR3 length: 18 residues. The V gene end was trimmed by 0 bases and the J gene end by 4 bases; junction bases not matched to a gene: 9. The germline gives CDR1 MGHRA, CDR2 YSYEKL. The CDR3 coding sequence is TGCGCCAGCAGCCAAGAGGGGCTAGCGGGGGTGAGTTACAATGAGCAGTTCTTC. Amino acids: CASSQEGLAGVSYNEQFF.

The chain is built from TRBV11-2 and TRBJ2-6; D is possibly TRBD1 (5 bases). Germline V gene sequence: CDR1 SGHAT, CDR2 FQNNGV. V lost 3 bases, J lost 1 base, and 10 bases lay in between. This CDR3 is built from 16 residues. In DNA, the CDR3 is TGTGCCAGCAGCTTGAATGGGGCATCTGGGGCCAACGTCCTGACTTTC. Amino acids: CASSLNGASGANVLTF.

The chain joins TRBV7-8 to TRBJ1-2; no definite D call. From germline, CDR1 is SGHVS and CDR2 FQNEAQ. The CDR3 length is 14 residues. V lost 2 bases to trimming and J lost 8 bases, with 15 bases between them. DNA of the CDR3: TGTGCCAGCAGCTTACCCTCCCCGGGCCAAGGCTACACCTTC. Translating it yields CASSLPSPGQGYTF.

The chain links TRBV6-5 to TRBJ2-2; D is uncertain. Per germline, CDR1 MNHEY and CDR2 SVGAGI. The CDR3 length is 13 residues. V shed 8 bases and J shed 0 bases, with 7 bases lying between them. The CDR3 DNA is TGTGCCAGCTTTGGGGCGAACACCGGGGAGCTGTTTTTT. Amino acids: CASFGANTGELFF.

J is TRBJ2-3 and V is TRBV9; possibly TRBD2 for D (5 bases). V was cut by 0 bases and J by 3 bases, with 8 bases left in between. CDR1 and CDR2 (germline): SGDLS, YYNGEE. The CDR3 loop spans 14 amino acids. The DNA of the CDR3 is TGTGCCAGCAGCGTAGAGGGCGGGACAGATACGCAGTATTTT. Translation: CASSVEGGTDTQYF.

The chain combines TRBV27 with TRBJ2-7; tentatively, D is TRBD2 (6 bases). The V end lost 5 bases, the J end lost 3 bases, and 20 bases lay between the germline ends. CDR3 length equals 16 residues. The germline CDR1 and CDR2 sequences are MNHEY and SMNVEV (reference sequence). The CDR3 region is CASSPSGGEAFYEQYF. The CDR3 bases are TGTGCCAGCAGTCCCAGCGGAGGGGAGGCTTTCTACGAGCAGTACTTC.

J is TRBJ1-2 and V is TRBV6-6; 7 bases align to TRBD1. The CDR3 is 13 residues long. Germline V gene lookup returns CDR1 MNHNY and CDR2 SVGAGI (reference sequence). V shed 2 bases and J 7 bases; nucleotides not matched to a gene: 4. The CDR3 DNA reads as TGTGCCAGCAGTTACGGCACAGGGGTTGGCTACACCTTC. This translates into CASSYGTGVGYTF.

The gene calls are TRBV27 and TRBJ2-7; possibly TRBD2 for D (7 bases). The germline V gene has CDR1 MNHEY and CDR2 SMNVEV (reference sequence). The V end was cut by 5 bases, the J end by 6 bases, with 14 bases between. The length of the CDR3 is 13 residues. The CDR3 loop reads CASSEGGVSEQYF. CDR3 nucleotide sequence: TGTGCCAGCAGTGAAGGGGGGGTATCCGAGCAGTACTTC.

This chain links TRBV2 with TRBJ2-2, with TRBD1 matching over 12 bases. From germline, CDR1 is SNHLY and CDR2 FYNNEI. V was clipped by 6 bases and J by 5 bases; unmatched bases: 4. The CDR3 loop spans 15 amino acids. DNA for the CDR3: TGTGCCAGCAGGGGGACAGGGGGCTTGACCGGGGAGCTGTTTTTT. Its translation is CASRGTGGLTGELFF. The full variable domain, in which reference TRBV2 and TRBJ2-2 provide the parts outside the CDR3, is EPEVTQTPSHQVTQMGQEVILRCVPISNHLYFYWYRQILGQKVEFLVSFYNNEISEKSEIFDDQFSVERPDGSNFTLKIRSTKLEDSAMYFCASRGTGGLTGELFFGEGSRLTVL.

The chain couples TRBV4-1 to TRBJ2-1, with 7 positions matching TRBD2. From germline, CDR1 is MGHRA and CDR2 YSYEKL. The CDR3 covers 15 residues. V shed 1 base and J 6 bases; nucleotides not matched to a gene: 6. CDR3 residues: CASSQGGGSANEQFF. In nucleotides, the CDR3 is TGCGCCAGCAGCCAAGGGGGGGGATCGGCCAATGAGCAGTTCTTC.

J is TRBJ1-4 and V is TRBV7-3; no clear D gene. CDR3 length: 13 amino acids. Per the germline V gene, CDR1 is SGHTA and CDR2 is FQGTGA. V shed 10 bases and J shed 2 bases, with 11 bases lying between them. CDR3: CATQRVTNEKLFF. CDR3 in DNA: TGTGCCACCCAGAGGGTGACTAATGAAAAACTGTTTTTT.

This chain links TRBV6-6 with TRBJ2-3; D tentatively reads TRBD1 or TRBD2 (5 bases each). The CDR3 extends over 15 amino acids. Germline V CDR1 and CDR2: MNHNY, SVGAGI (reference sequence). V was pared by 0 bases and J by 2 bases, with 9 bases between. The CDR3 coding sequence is TGTGCCAGCAGTTACTCGGGGGTGATCACAGATACGCAGTATTTT. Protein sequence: CASSYSGVITDTQYF.

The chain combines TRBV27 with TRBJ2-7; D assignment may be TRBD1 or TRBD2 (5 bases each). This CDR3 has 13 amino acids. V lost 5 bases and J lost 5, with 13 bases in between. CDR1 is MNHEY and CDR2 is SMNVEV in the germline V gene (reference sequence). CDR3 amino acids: CASSVGTGNEQYF. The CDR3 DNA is TGTGCCAGCAGTGTAGGGACGGGGAACGAGCAGTACTTC.

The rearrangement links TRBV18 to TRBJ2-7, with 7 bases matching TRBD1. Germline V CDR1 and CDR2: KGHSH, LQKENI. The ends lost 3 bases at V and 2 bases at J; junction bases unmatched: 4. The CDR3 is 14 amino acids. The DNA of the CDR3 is TGTGCCAGCTCACCCCGGGACAGACCCTACGAGCAGTACTTC. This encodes CASSPRDRPYEQYF.

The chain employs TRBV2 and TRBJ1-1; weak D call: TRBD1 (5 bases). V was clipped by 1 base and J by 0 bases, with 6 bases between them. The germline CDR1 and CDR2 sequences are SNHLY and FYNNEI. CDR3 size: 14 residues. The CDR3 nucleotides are TGTGCCAGCAGTGAAGGGGGCATGAACACTGAAGCTTTCTTT. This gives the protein CASSEGGMNTEAFF. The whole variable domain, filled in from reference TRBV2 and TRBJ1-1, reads EPEVTQTPSHQVTQMGQEVILRCVPISNHLYFYWYRQILGQKVEFLVSFYNNEISEKSEIFDDQFSVERPDGSNFTLKIRSTKLEDSAMYFCASSEGGMNTEAFFGQGTRLTVV.

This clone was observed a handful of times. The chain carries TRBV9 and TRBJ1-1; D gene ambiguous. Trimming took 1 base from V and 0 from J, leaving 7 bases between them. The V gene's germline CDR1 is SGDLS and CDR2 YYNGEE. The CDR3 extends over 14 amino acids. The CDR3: CASSVRTVNTEAFF. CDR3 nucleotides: TGTGCCAGCAGCGTAAGAACAGTGAACACTGAAGCTTTCTTT. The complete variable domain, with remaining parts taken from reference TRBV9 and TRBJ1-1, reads DSGVTQTPKHLITATGQRVTLRCSPRSGDLSVYWYQQSLDQGLQFLIQYYNGEERAKGNILERFSAQQFPDLHSELNLSSLELGDSALYFCASSVRTVNTEAFFGQGTRLTVV.

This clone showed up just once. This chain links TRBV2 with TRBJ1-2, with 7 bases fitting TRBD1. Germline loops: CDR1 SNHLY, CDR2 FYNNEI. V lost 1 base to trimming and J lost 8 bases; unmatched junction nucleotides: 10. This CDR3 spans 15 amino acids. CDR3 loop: CASSEEAGGSLGYTF. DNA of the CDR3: TGTGCCAGCAGTGAAGAGGCAGGGGGTTCGCTCGGCTACACCTTC. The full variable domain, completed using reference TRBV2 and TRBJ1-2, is EPEVTQTPSHQVTQMGQEVILRCVPISNHLYFYWYRQILGQKVEFLVSFYNNEISEKSEIFDDQFSVERPDGSNFTLKIRSTKLEDSAMYFCASSEEAGGSLGYTFGSGTRLTVV.

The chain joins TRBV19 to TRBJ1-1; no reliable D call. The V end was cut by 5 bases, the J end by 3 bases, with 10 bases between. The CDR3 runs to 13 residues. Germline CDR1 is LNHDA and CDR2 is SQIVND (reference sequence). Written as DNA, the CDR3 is TGTGCCAGTAGTCCTCCCGGATACACTGAAGCTTTCTTT. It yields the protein CASSPPGYTEAFF.